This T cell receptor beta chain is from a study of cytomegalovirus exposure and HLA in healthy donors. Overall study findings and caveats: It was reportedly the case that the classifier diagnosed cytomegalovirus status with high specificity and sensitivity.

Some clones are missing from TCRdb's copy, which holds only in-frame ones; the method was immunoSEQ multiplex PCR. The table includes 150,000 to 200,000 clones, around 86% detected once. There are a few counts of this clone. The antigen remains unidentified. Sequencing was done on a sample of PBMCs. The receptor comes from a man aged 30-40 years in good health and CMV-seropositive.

The CDR3 bases are TGTGCCAGCTCACCCGCAGGGGGCCGCAATCAGCCCCAGCATTTT. As protein: CASSPAGGRNQPQHF. The chain has TRBV18 and TRBJ1-5; 8 nucleotides match TRBD1. After removal of 3 bases from V and 2 bases from J, the junction contained 3 bases not matched to a gene. The CDR3 is 15 residues long. Per germline, CDR1 KGHSH and CDR2 LQKENI.